These 23 T cell receptor beta chains were sequenced from one sample in a study of shared clonotypes between healthy human individuals. Sequencing was performed with immunoSEQ multiplex PCR; in TCRdb, only in-frame clones are kept and a portion is missing. The sample consists of some 470,000 clones, 70% to 80% of them appearing once. Sequenced input: PBMCs. The source of these receptors is a woman in her thirties or forties in good health. Some clones in this sample may be carry-over from other donors' samples.

The chain combines TRBV28 with TRBJ2-5; TRBD1 matches 7 bases. Germline V gene sequence: CDR1 MDHEN, CDR2 SYDVKM. This CDR3 has 13 residues. V shed 6 bases and J 5 bases; nucleotides not matched to a gene: 6. The CDR3 loop reads CASSTQGLETQYF. The DNA of the CDR3 is TGTGCCAGCAGCACACAGGGGTTGGAGACCCAGTACTTC. The full variable domain, rest sourced from reference TRBV28 and TRBJ2-5, is DVKVTQSSRYLVKRTGEKVFLECVQDMDHENMFWYRQDPGLGLRLIYFSYDVKMKEKGDIPEGYSVSREKKERFSLILESASTNQTSMYLCASSTQGLETQYFGPGTRLLVL.

V usage is TRBV5-1 and J usage is TRBJ2-3; 7 bases are shared with TRBD2. Germline assignment: CDR1 SGHRS and CDR2 YFSETQ. There are 15 residues in the CDR3. V dropped 4 bases and J dropped 7; count of bases not matched to a gene: 12. The CDR3 region is CASSPLLAGVHTQYF. The CDR3 DNA reads TGCGCCAGCAGCCCCCTCCTGGCGGGAGTTCATACGCAGTATTTT.

The V and J genes are TRBV4-2 and TRBJ1-5; no clear D. This CDR3 region has 14 residues. CDR1 and CDR2 from the germline V gene are LGHNA and YNFKEQ. Deletions cut 0 bases from V and 4 bases from J, with 7 bases between. The CDR3 sequence: CASSQDWENQPQHF. In nucleotides, the CDR3 is TGTGCCAGCAGCCAAGATTGGGAGAATCAGCCCCAGCATTTT.

This clone was observed many times. The rearrangement joins TRBV30 to TRBJ1-2, with D hard to call. The CDR3 contains 14 residues. V was pared by 5 bases and J by 3 bases, with 16 bases between. Germline-derived CDR1 and CDR2 are GTSNPN and SVGIG (reference sequence). Written as DNA, the CDR3 is TGTGCCTGGCTCCCCGTGGGGTCGGACTATGGCTACACCTTC. Translation: CAWLPVGSDYGYTF. The full variable domain, in which reference TRBV30 and TRBJ1-2 provide the parts outside the CDR3, is SQTIHQWPATLVQPVGSPLSLECTVEGTSNPNLYWYRQAAGRGLQLLFYSVGIGQISSEVPQNLSASRPQDRQFILSSKKLLLSDSGFYLCAWLPVGSDYGYTFGSGTRLTVV.

The rearrangement links TRBV6-1 to TRBJ1-1; D is unresolved. The V end lost 4 bases, the J end lost 8 bases, and 8 bases lay between the germline ends. Per germline, CDR1 MNHNS and CDR2 SASEGT. This CDR3 comprises 11 residues. CDR3 coding DNA: TGTGCCAGCAGTGTTAAACTAGAAGCTTTCTTT. Translation gives CASSVKLEAFF.

The chain couples TRBV14 to TRBJ2-1, with 8 nucleotides matching TRBD2. This CDR3 has 15 amino acids. V dropped 4 bases and J dropped 1; count of bases not matched to a gene: 3. Germline V gene data show CDR1 as SGHDN and CDR2 as FVKESK. This chain's CDR3 is CASSPLAGSYNEQFF. In nucleotides, the CDR3 is TGTGCCAGCAGCCCTCTAGCGGGTTCCTACAATGAGCAGTTCTTC.

V gene TRBV6-6 combines with J gene TRBJ2-7, with 7 positions matching TRBD2. Germline CDR1 reads MNHNY; CDR2 reads SVGAGI (reference sequence). The CDR3 has 14 amino acids. Trimming removed 2 bases from V and 7 bases from J; junction bases left unmatched: 8. CDR3 sequence reads: CASSYEGGPREQYF. The CDR3 coding sequence is TGTGCCAGCAGTTACGAGGGAGGGCCGCGGGAGCAGTACTTC.

The chain recombines TRBV28 with TRBJ1-2; perhaps TRBD1 as D (5 bases). This CDR3 comprises 14 residues. The ends were cut back, 2 bases at V and 5 bases at J, with 12 bases in the middle. In germline, CDR1 is MDHEN, CDR2 SYDVKM. The DNA of the CDR3 is TGTGCCAGCAGTTTAGGGGGGGGTCTATATGGCTACACCTTC. Amino acids: CASSLGGGLYGYTF.

V and J are TRBV4-1 and TRBJ2-2; TRBD2 matches 12 bases. The CDR3 is 18 amino acids. After removal of 4 bases from V and 2 bases from J, the junction contained 8 bases not matched to a gene. CDR1 MGHRA and CDR2 YSYEKL come from the germline V gene. The CDR3 protein is CASSLSRLAGANTGELFF. In DNA form, the CDR3 reads TGCGCCAGCAGCCTTTCCCGACTAGCGGGAGCAAACACCGGGGAGCTGTTTTTT.

The chain recombines TRBV5-3 with TRBJ1-4; D ambiguous. TRBV5-3 is an open reading frame, and its role is uncertain. This CDR3 is built from 12 residues. V was shortened by 5 bases and J by 3 bases, with 5 bases between the two germline ends. Here the CDR3 reads CARSSPNEKLFF. The CDR3 DNA reads TGTGCCAGAAGTTCCCCTAATGAAAAACTGTTTTTT.

The V and J genes are TRBV19 and TRBJ2-1, with a possible D match to TRBD1 (6 bases). Germline assignment: CDR1 LNHDA and CDR2 SQIVND (reference sequence). This CDR3 is 15 amino acids long. Trimming stripped 6 bases from V and 8 bases from J, with 20 bases between. The CDR3 DNA sequence: TGTGCCAGTAGCAGACGACAGGTTGGGTACGATGAGCAGTTCTTC. Its translation: CASSRRQVGYDEQFF.

The chain joins TRBV11-2 to TRBJ2-1; D is ambiguous. The germline V and J ends were trimmed by 1 base and 0 bases, with 10 bases remaining between them. Germline V lookup: CDR1 SGHAT, CDR2 FQNNGV. This CDR3 has 16 residues. The CDR3 nucleotides read TGTGCCAGCAGCTTAGGAGAGATTAGCTCCTACAATGAGCAGTTCTTC. This codes for CASSLGEISSYNEQFF.

This chain uses TRBV10-1 with TRBJ2-3, with 11 bases matching TRBD2. The CDR3 is 16 residues long. V shed 4 bases, J shed 6 bases, and the junction held 9 bases outside the gene matches. Germline V gives CDR1 WNHNN, CDR2 SYGVQD (reference sequence). CDR3 bases: TGCGCCAGCAGTGGGACGTTAGCGGGAGGGCCGGATACGCAGTATTTT. It encodes CASSGTLAGGPDTQYF.

The chain employs TRBV4-3 and TRBJ2-5; possibly TRBD1 or TRBD2 for D (8 bases each). Germline values: CDR1 LGHNA, CDR2 YSLEER. The CDR3 is made up of 14 amino acids. Trimming took off 6 bases at V and 4 bases at J, with 15 bases between the two ends. The CDR3 nucleotides read TGCGCCAGCAGTCCGGGAGGGACAGGAGAGACCCAGTACTTC. Protein: CASSPGGTGETQYF.

This rearrangement joins TRBV5-1 to TRBJ2-6, with TRBD1 matching over 10 bases. CDR1 and CDR2 (germline): SGHRS, YFSETQ. The V segment lost 8 bases and the J segment 0 bases; nucleotides outside the gene matches: 8. The CDR3 is 17 residues long. CDR3 coding DNA: TGCGCCAGTTCAGGGACAGGGGCCGCCTCTGGGGCCAACGTCCTGACTTTC. It translates to CASSGTGAASGANVLTF. Full variable domain (rest looked up from reference TRBV5-1 and TRBJ2-6): KAGVTQTPRYLIKTRGQQVTLSCSPISGHRSVSWYQQTPGQGLQFLFEYFSETQRNKGNFPGRFSGRQFSNSRSEMNVSTLELGDSALYLCASSGTGAASGANVLTFGAGSRLTVL.

This clone was detected once. The CDR3 DNA follows: TGTGCCAGCGGGAGGGACGGAAACAATGAGCAGTTCTTC. It is translated as CASGRDGNNEQFF. J is TRBJ2-1 and V is TRBV2; 7 bases agree with TRBD2. V dropped 8 bases and J dropped 5; count of bases not matched to a gene: 6. The CDR3 covers 13 residues. The V gene's germline CDR1 is SNHLY and CDR2 FYNNEI.

J is TRBJ2-1 and V is TRBV28; 11 bases agree with TRBD2. Germline V lookup: CDR1 MDHEN, CDR2 SYDVKM. This CDR3 has 16 residues. V shed 4 bases, J shed 4 bases, and the junction held 6 bases outside the gene matches. The CDR3 DNA follows: TGTGCCAGCAGTTCCCCGGGACTAGCGGATTACAATGAGCAGTTCTTC. It is translated as CASSSPGLADYNEQFF. Complete variable domain (other parts from reference TRBV28 and TRBJ2-1): DVKVTQSSRYLVKRTGEKVFLECVQDMDHENMFWYRQDPGLGLRLIYFSYDVKMKEKGDIPEGYSVSREKKERFSLILESASTNQTSMYLCASSSPGLADYNEQFFGPGTRLTVL.

The chain recombines TRBV11-2 with TRBJ2-5; 7 nucleotides align to TRBD1. The CDR3 contains 13 residues. The junction had 4 bases not matched to a gene; V was cut back by 5 bases and J by 4 bases. CDR1 is SGHAT and CDR2 is FQNNGV in the germline V gene. In nucleotides, the CDR3 is TGTGCCAGCAGCAGAGACAGGGTAGAGACCCAGTACTTC. Protein sequence: CASSRDRVETQYF.

This rearrangement joins TRBV4-3 to TRBJ2-7; D possibly corresponds to TRBD2 (6 bases). This CDR3 spans 17 amino acids. The germline V and J ends were trimmed by 0 bases and 3 bases, with 18 bases remaining between them. CDR1 is LGHNA and CDR2 is YSLEER in the germline V gene. CDR3 sequence reads: CASSQDRGTLAYYEQYF. The CDR3 bases are TGCGCCAGCAGCCAAGATCGGGGTACGCTAGCGTACTACGAGCAGTACTTC.

Only a few counts were recorded for this clone. V and J are TRBV28 and TRBJ2-2, with D unresolved. Germline V gene sequence: CDR1 MDHEN, CDR2 SYDVKM. CDR3 length: 16 amino acids. V was pared by 7 bases and J by 1 base, with 16 bases between. CDR3 sequence: CASISVTRLNTGELFF. CDR3 in DNA: TGTGCCAGCATCAGTGTCACCCGCCTGAACACCGGGGAGCTGTTTTTT.

This chain links TRBV6-1 with TRBJ2-7, with D possibly being TRBD1 (5 bases). Per germline, CDR1 MNHNS and CDR2 SASEGT. Deletions cut 8 bases from V and 2 bases from J, with 19 bases between. The CDR3 has 15 amino acids. The CDR3: CASQKGNDGTYEQYF. In DNA, the CDR3 is TGTGCCAGCCAGAAGGGGAATGACGGAACCTACGAGCAGTACTTC.

This rearrangement joins TRBV28 to TRBJ2-2; D perhaps matches TRBD2 (6 bases). V lost 7 bases, J lost 1 base, and 13 bases lay in between. Germline CDR1 is MDHEN and CDR2 is SYDVKM. The CDR3 loop spans 15 amino acids. CDR3 coding DNA: TGTGCCAGCACTCCTTGGGGGGAGAACACCGGGGAGCTGTTTTTT. Its protein is CASTPWGENTGELFF.

The chain couples TRBV15 to TRBJ2-7; 10 bases are a match to TRBD2. This CDR3 comprises 15 residues. With V trimmed by 4 bases and J by 3 bases, 6 bases remained unmatched. Germline values: CDR1 LNHNV, CDR2 YYDKDF (reference sequence). As DNA, the CDR3 is TGTGCCACCAGCACTTCGACTAGCGGGCGCTACGAGCAGTACTTC. This encodes CATSTSTSGRYEQYF.